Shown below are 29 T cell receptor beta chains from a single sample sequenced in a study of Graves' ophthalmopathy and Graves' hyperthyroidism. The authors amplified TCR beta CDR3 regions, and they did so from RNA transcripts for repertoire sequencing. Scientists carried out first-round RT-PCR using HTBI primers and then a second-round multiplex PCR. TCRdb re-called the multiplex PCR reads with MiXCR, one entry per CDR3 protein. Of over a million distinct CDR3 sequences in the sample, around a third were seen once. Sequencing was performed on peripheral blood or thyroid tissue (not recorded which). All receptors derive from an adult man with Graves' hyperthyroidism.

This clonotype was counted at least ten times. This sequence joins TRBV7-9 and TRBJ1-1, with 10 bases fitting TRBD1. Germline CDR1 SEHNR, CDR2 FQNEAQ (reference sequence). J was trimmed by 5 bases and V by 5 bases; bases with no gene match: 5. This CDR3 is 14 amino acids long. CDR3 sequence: CASSRTGGRTEAFF. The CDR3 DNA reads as TGTGCCAGCAGCCGGACAGGGGGGCGGACTGAAGCTTTCTTT.

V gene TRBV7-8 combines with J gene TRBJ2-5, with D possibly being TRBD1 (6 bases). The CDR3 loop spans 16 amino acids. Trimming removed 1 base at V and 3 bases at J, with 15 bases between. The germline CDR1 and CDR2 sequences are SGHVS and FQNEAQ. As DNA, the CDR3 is TGTGCCAGCAGCTTAGGAGTCAGGGCAGGGGAAGAGACCCAGTACTTC. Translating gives CASSLGVRAGEETQYF.

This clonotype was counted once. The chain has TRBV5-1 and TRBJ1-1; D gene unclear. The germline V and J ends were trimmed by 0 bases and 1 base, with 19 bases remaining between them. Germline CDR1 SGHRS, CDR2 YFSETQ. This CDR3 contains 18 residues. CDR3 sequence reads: CASSLVMSFIGPNTEAFF. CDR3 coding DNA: TGCGCCAGCAGCTTGGTTATGTCCTTCATCGGGCCGAACACTGAAGCTTTCTTT. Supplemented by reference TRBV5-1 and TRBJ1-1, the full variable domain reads KAGVTQTPRYLIKTRGQQVTLSCSPISGHRSVSWYQQTPGQGLQFLFEYFSETQRNKGNFPGRFSGRQFSNSRSEMNVSTLELGDSALYLCASSLVMSFIGPNTEAFFGQGTRLTVV.

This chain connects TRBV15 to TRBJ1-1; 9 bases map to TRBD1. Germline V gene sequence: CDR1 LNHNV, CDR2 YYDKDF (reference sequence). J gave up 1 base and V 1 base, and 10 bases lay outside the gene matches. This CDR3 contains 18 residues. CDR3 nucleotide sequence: TGTGCCACCAGCAGAGTGGGCCTGACAGGGGGTAGGAACACTGAAGCTTTCTTT. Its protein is CATSRVGLTGGRNTEAFF.

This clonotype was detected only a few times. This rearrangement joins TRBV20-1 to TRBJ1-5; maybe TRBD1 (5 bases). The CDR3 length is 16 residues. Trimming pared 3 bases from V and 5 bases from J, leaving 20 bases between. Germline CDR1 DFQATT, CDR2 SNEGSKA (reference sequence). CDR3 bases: TGCAGTGCTAGTACTCTCTGGGCGGGGCACGATCAGCCCCAGCATTTT. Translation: CSASTLWAGHDQPQHF.

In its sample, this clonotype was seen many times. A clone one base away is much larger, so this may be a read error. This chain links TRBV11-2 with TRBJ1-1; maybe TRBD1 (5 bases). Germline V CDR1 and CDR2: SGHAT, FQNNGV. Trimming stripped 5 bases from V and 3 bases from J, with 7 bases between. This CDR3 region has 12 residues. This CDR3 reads CASSGGYTEAFF. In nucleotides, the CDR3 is TGTGCCAGCAGCGGGGGGTACACTGAAGCTTTCTTT. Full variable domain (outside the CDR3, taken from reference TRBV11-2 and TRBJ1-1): EAGVAQSPRYKIIEKRQSVAFWCNPISGHATLYWYQQILGQGPKLLIQFQNNGVVDDSQLPKDRFSAERLKGVDSTLKIQPAKLEDSAVYLCASSGGYTEAFFGQGTRLTVV.

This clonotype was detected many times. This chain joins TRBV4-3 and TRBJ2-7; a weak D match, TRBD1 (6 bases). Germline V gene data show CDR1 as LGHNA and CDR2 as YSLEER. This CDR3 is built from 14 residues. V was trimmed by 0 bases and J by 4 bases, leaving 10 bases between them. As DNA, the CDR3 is TGCGCCAGCAGCCAAGAGGCCAGGGGATACGAGCAGTACTTC. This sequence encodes CASSQEARGYEQYF.

CDR3 protein: CASTLAAGLIPYEQYF. The CDR3 nucleotides read TGTGCCAGCACCCTGGCCGCAGGGTTAATTCCCTACGAGCAGTACTTC. This chain connects TRBV27 to TRBJ2-7; D possibly corresponds to TRBD1 (5 bases). The germline V gene encodes CDR1 MNHEY and CDR2 SMNVEV (reference sequence). The V and J ends lost 7 bases and 2 bases respectively, with 21 bases between them. The CDR3 spans 16 residues.

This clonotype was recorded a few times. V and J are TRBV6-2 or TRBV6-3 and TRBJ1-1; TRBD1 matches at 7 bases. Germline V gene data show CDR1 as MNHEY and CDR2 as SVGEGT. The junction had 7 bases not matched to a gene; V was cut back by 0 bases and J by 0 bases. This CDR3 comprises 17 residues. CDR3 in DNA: TGTGCCAGCAGTTACTCGTCGTCAGGGGGTCTGAACACTGAAGCTTTCTTT. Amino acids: CASSYSSSGGLNTEAFF.

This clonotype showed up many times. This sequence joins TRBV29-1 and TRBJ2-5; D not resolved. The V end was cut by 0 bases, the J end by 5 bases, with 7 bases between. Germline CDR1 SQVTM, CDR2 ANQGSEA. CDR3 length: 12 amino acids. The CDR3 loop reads CSVEETQETQYF. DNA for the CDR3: TGCAGCGTTGAAGAAACGCAGGAGACCCAGTACTTC. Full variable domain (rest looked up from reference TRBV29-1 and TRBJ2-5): SAVISQKPSRDICQRGTSLTIQCQVDSQVTMMFWYRQQPGQSLTLIATANQGSEATYESGFVIDKFPISRPNLTFSTLTVSNMSPEDSSIYLCSVEETQETQYFGPGTRLLVL.

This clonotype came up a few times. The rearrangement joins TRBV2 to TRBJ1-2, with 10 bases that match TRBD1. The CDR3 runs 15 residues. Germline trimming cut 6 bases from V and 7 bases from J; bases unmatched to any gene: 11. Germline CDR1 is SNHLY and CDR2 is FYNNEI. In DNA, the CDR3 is TGTGCCAGCAGCCAAGAGGCCCGGGACAGGGGTGGCTACACCTTC. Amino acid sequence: CASSQEARDRGGYTF.

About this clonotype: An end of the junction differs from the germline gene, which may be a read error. The CDR3 region is CASSQGNTGAFF. CDR3 in DNA: TGTGCCAGCAGTCAAGGAAACACTGGAGCTTTCTTT. This chain joins TRBV10-2 and TRBJ1-1; D unclear. The CDR3 is 12 amino acids. CDR1 WSHSY and CDR2 SAAADI come from the germline V gene.

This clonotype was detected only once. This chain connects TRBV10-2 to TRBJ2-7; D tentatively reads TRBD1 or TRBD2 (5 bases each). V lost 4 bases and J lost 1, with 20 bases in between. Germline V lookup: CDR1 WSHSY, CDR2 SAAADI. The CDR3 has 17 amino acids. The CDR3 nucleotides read TGCGCCAGCAGTGCCGGACTTTCGGGACCAACTTCCTACGAGCAGTACTTC. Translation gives CASSAGLSGPTSYEQYF.

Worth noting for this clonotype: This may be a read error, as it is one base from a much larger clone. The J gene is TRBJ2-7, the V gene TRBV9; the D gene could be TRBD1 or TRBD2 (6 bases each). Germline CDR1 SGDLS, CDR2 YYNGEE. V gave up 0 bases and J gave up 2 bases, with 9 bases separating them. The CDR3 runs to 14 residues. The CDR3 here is CASSVAGAAYEQYF. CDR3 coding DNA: TGTGCCAGCAGCGTAGCGGGGGCAGCCTACGAGCAGTACTTC.

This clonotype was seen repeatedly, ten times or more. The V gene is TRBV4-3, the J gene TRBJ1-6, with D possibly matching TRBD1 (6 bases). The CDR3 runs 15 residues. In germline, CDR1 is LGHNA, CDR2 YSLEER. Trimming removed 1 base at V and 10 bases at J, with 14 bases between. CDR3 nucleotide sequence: TGCGCCAGCAGCCAAGGGTTACAGGGTGAATCACCCCTCCACTTT. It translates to CASSQGLQGESPLHF.

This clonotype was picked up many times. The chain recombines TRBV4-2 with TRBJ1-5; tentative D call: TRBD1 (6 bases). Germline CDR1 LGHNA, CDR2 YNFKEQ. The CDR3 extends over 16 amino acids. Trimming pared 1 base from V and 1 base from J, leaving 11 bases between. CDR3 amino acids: CASSQVAGASNQPQHF. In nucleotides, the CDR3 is TGTGCCAGCAGCCAAGTTGCGGGGGCCAGCAATCAGCCCCAGCATTTT.

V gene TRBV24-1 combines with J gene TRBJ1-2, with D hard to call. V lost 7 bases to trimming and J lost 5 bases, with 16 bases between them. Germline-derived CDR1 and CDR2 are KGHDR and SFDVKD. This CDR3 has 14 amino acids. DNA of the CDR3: TGTGCCACCAGCAATGGAGTTGGGGAGTATGGCTACACCTTC. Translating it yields CATSNGVGEYGYTF.

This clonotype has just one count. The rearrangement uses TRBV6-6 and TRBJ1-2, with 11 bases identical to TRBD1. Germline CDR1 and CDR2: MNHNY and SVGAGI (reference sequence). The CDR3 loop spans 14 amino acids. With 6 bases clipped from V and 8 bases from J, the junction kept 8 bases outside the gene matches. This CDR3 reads CASRWTGGYLGYTF. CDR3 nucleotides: TGTGCCAGCAGGTGGACAGGGGGCTATCTAGGCTACACCTTC.

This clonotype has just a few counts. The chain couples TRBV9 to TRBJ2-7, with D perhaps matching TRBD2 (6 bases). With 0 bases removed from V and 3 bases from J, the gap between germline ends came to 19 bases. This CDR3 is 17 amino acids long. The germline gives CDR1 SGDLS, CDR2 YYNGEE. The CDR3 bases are TGTGCCAGCAGCGTAGCTACTTGGGTAGCGGCCGACTACGAGCAGTACTTC. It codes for CASSVATWVAADYEQYF.

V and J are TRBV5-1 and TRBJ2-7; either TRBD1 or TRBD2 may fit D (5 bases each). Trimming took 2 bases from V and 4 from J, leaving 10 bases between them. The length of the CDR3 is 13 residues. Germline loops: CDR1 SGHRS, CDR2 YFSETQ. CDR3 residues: CASSFPEGYEQYF. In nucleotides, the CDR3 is TGCGCCAGCAGCTTCCCAGAGGGGTACGAGCAGTACTTC.

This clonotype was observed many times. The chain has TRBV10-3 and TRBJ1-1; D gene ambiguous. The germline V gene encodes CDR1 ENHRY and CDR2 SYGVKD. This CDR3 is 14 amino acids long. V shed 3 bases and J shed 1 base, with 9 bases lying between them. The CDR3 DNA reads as TGTGCCATCAGTGAAGGAGGGTCGAACACTGAAGCTTTCTTT. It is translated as CAISEGGSNTEAFF.

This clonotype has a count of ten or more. The CDR3 DNA is TGTGCCAGCAGACTCGACAGGGGTCTGTCCTACGAGCAGTACTTC. Its protein is CASRLDRGLSYEQYF. The rearrangement uses TRBV7-8 and TRBJ2-7, with TRBD1 identical over 8 bases. The CDR3 consists of 15 residues. The germline V gene encodes CDR1 SGHVS and CDR2 FQNEAQ. V was pared by 6 bases and J by 1 base, with 8 bases of the junction left unmatched.

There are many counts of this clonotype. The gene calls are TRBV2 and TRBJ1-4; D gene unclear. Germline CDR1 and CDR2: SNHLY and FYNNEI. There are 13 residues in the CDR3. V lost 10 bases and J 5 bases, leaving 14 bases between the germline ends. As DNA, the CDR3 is TGTGCCAAACAGACTATCGGGAATGAAAAACTGTTTTTT. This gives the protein CAKQTIGNEKLFF.

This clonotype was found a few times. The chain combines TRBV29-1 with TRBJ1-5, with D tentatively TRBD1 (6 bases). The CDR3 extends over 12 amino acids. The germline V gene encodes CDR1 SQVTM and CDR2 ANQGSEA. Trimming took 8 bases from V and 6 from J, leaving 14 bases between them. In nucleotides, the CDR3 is TGCAGCCAAACAGGGTTTACTCAGCCCCAGCATTTT. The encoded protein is CSQTGFTQPQHF.

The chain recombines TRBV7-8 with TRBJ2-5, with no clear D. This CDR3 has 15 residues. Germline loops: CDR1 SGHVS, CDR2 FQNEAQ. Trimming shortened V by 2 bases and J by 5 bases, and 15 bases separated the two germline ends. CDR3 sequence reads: CASSLFWGSEETQYF. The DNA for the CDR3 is TGTGCCAGCAGCTTATTTTGGGGTTCGGAGGAGACCCAGTACTTC.

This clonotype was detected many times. The CDR3 loop reads CASSPLVGSYEQYF. The CDR3 coding sequence is TGTGCCAGCAGCCCGCTGGTGGGCTCCTACGAGCAGTACTTC. This chain uses TRBV12-3 or TRBV12-4 with TRBJ2-7; the D is unclear. The CDR3 spans 14 residues. Deletions cut 6 bases from V and 0 bases from J, with 12 bases between.

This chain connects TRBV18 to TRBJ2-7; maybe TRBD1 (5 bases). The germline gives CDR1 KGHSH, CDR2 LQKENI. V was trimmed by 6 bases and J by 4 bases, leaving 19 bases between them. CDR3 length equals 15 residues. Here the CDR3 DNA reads TGTGCCAGCTCCAACGCCAGTACAGGAGAGTACGAGCAGTACTTC. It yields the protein CASSNASTGEYEQYF.

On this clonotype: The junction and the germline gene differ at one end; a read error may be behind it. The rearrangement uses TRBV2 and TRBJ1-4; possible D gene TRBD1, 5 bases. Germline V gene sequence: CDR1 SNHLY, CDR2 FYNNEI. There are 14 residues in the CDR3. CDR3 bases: TGTGCCAGCAGGGAAGACAGCTACAATGAAAAACTGTTTTTT. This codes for CASREDSYNEKLFF.

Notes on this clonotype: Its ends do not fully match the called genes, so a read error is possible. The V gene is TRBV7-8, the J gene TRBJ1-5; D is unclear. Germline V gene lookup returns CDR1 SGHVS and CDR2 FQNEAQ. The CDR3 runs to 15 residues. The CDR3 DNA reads TGCGCCAGCAGCCAAGCCAGAGGAGACTATCAGCCCCAGCATTTT. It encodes CASSQARGDYQPQHF.